This T cell receptor (beta chain) was recovered during a study of shared clonotypes between healthy human individuals. Study-level findings and limits: The study found roughly 5% of naive CD4 clonotypes shared across a few donors.

Only CD45RO-negative cells positively selected for CCR7 counted as naive CD8 cells, so terminally differentiated effector memory CD45RA+ cells were excluded. Nashville, Tennessee was home to all donors, who were Caucasian adults. Only in-frame clones appear in the TCRdb table, and some are missing; sequencing was by immunoSEQ multiplex PCR. The sample includes almost 700,000 clones, roughly 94% of them seen just once. Trimming pared 3 bases from V and 7 bases from J, leaving 9 bases between. Germline loops: CDR1 WNHNN, CDR2 SYGVQD (reference sequence). The CDR3 extends over 12 amino acids. As regards this clone: No antigen is known for it.

The V gene is TRBV10-1, the J gene TRBJ1-1; D is perhaps TRBD1 (5 bases). The sequence was collected from a man aged 25 to 40 in good health. The sequenced material came from naive CD8+ T cells sorted from blood. DNA of the CDR3: TGCGCCAGCAGTGAAGGGAGGGGTGAAGCTTTCTTT. Its translation: CASSEGRGEAFF.